This T cell receptor (beta chain) was obtained from a study of STAT3 mutations in large granular lymphocyte leukemia. This clone was observed a few times. Its antigen is currently unknown. Only in-frame clones appear in the TCRdb table, and some are missing; sequencing was by immunoSEQ multiplex PCR. The sample consists of fewer than 7,000 clones, approximately 35% of them appearing once. The V end lost 5 bases, the J end lost 3 bases, and 13 bases lay between the germline ends. From germline, CDR1 is MNHNY and CDR2 SVGAGI (reference sequence). This CDR3 is 14 amino acids long. Findings of the study overall: Every T-cell large granular lymphocyte leukemia patient had at least one immunodominant TCR beta clonotype. Treatment regimens differed across patients between samplings.

Material: peripheral blood mononuclear cells. This chain joins TRBV6-6 and TRBJ1-2; tentatively, D is TRBD1 (5 bases). The TCR sequence derives from a woman in her 40s with T-cell large granular lymphocyte leukemia. Some clones in this sample may be carry-over from other donors' samples. The DNA of the CDR3 is TGTGCCAGCAGTCGACAGAGCCCGGACTATGGCTACACCTTC. It specifies CASSRQSPDYGYTF.